The 5 T cell receptor beta chains presented below share a single source sample, sequenced in a study of CD8 T cells in ankylosing spondylitis. Study-wide points: Apparently characteristic of ankylosing spondylitis blood was a TCR beta motif (roughly 8 highly homologous variants).

Each CDR3 protein is one row after TCRdb ran MiXCR on the 5' RACE reads. The sample holds over 200,000 distinct CDR3 sequences, about 18% seen once. These receptors have no known antigen. The sample consisted of blood, either unsorted or a sorted T cell fraction (not recorded which). The receptors here all came from a male donor with ankylosing spondylitis.

Written as DNA, the CDR3 is TGTGCCAGCAGCCCAATGGTGGTAGCGGGGGCAGAAGACACCGGGGAGCTGTTTTTT. Translation gives CASSPMVVAGAEDTGELFF. This rearrangement joins TRBV7-8 to TRBJ2-2, with TRBD2 matching over 9 bases. Trimming took 5 bases from V and 3 from J; bases not matched to a gene: 16. CDR1 is SGHVS and CDR2 is FQNEAQ in the germline V gene. There are 19 residues in the CDR3.

V usage is TRBV4-2 and J usage is TRBJ2-5, with 8 bases that match TRBD2. Trimming at V came to 4 bases and at J to 4 bases, leaving 23 bases not matched to a gene. CDR1 and CDR2 from the germline V gene are LGHNA and YNFKEQ. The CDR3 consists of 20 residues. The CDR3: CASSPVTSGVGGVLGETQYF. CDR3 DNA: TGTGCCAGCAGCCCTGTTACTAGCGGCGTGGGCGGAGTACTAGGAGAGACCCAGTACTTC.

This chain joins TRBV6-4 and TRBJ2-1, with D maybe TRBD1 (5 bases). Germline V CDR1 and CDR2: MRHNA, SNTAGT. The CDR3 extends over 15 amino acids. Deletions cut 5 bases from V and 1 base from J, with 12 bases between. The CDR3 here is CASSPQASSYNEQFF. In DNA form, the CDR3 reads TGTGCCAGCAGTCCACAGGCTAGTTCCTACAATGAGCAGTTCTTC.

This clonotype was seen a few times. The chain carries TRBV10-3 and TRBJ2-3, with D unresolved. The CDR3 is 15 amino acids. Germline V gene lookup returns CDR1 ENHRY and CDR2 SYGVKD. The ends were cut back, 3 bases at V and 0 bases at J, with 10 bases in the middle. The CDR3, as DNA: TGTGCCATCAGTGACCTGGGCCCTAGCACAGATACGCAGTATTTT. This translates into CAISDLGPSTDTQYF.

V usage is TRBV5-1 and J usage is TRBJ1-1; D remains unclear. Germline V lookup: CDR1 SGHRS, CDR2 YFSETQ. CDR3 length: 14 residues. V shed 4 bases and J shed 1 base, with 11 bases lying between them. The CDR3 DNA reads TGCGCCAGCAGCCCGGACCCGCCGAACACTGAAGCTTTCTTT. This codes for CASSPDPPNTEAFF. Combining the CDR3 with reference TRBV5-1 and TRBJ1-1 gives the whole variable domain KAGVTQTPRYLIKTRGQQVTLSCSPISGHRSVSWYQQTPGQGLQFLFEYFSETQRNKGNFPGRFSGRQFSNSRSEMNVSTLELGDSALYLCASSPDPPNTEAFFGQGTRLTVV.